This T cell receptor beta chain was captured by sequencing in a study of T cell repertoires in cytomegalovirus infection. On the study more broadly: Used in the study were CMV epitopes, some recently identified and HLA-C-restricted, others well-studied and HLA-B-restricted. Broader study findings: Identification of carriers of CMV plus the relevant HLA was performed using cumulative public TCR beta family frequency.

V was cut by 0 bases and J by 6 bases, with 11 bases left in between. There are 14 residues in the CDR3. Germline lookup yields CDR1 MGHRA and CDR2 YSYEKL. This clonotype was found once. What it recognizes is unknown. MiXCR, applied by TCRdb to the reads, yields one record per CDR3 protein. The table shows 160,000 or so distinct CDR3 sequences, with roughly a fifth occurring only once. The chain couples TRBV4-1 to TRBJ1-1, with D possibly matching TRBD1 (5 bases). This receptor was taken from a human donor in good health (CMV status not recorded). Some clones in this sample may be carry-over from other donors' samples. The sample was CD8+ T cells from cultured PBMCs, taken from culture after CMV antigen stimulation. CDR3 loop: CASSQEGQGAEAFF. The CDR3 bases are TGCGCCAGCAGCCAAGAGGGCCAGGGCGCTGAAGCTTTCTTT.